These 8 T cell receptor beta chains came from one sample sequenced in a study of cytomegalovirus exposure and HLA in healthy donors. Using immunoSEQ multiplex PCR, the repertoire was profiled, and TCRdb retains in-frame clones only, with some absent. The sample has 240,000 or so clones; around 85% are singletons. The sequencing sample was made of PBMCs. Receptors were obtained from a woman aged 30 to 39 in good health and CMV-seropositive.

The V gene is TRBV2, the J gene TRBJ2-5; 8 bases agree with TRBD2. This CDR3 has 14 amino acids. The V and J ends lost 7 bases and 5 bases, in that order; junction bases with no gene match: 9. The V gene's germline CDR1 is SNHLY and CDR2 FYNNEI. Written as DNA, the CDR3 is TGTGCCAGCATATCGGGAGGGCCTCCCGAGACCCAGTACTTC. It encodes CASISGGPPETQYF.

The chain's CDR3 is CASSSRTNPVYEQFF. The CDR3 nucleotides are TGTGCCAGCAGCTCGAGGACTAACCCTGTGTATGAGCAGTTCTTC. J is TRBJ2-1 and V is TRBV7-6, with D perhaps matching TRBD2 (6 bases). Germline CDR1 and CDR2: SGHVS and FNYEAQ. V lost 4 bases, J lost 8 bases, and 18 bases lay in between. The CDR3 runs 15 residues.

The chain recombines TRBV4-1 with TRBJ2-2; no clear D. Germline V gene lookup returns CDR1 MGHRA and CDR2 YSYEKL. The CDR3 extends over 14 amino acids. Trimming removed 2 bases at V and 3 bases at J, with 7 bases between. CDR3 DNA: TGCGCCAGCAGCCAACGTACTCACACCGGGGAGCTGTTTTTT. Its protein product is CASSQRTHTGELFF.

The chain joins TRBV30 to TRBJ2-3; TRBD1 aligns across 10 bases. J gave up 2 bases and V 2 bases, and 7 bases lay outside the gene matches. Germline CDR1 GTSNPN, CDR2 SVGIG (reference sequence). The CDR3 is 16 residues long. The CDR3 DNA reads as TGTGCCTGGAGTTACCCGGGACAGGGGTTCACAGATACGCAGTATTTT. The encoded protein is CAWSYPGQGFTDTQYF.

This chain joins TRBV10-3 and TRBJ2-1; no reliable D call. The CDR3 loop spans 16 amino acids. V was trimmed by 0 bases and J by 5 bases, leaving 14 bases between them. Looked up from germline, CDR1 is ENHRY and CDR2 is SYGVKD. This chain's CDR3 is CAISESNYGGNNEQFF. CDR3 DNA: TGTGCCATCAGTGAGTCGAATTATGGCGGAAACAATGAGCAGTTCTTC.

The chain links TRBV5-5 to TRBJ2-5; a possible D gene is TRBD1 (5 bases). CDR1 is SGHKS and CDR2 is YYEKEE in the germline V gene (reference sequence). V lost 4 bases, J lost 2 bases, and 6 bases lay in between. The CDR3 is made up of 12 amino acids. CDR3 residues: CASSPGQETQYF. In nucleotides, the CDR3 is TGTGCCAGCAGCCCAGGGCAAGAGACCCAGTACTTC.

The CDR3 spells CASTPPGILYEQYF. CDR3 coding DNA: TGTGCCAGCACTCCTCCCGGGATCCTCTACGAGCAGTACTTC. The chain has TRBV6-1 and TRBJ2-7; TRBD2 is a possible D gene (5 bases). Germline values: CDR1 MNHNS, CDR2 SASEGT. The length of the CDR3 is 14 residues. Trimming shortened V by 7 bases and J by 3 bases, and 16 bases separated the two germline ends.

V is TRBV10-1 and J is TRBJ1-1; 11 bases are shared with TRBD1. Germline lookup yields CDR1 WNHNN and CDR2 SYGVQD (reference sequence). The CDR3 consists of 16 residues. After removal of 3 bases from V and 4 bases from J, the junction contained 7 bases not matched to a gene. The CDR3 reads CASSDIAGTGGTEAFF. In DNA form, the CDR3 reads TGCGCCAGCAGTGACATTGCCGGGACAGGGGGCACTGAAGCTTTCTTT.